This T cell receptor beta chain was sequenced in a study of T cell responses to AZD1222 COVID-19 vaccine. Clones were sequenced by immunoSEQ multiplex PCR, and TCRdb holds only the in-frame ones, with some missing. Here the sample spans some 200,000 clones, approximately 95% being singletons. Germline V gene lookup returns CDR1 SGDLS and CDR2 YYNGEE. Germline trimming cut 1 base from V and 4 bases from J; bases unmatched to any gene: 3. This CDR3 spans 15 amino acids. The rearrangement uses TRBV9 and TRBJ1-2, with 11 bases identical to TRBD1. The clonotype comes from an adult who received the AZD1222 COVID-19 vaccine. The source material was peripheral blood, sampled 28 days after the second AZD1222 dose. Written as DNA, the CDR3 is TGTGCCAGCAGCGTAAGTGGGACAGGGGGCTATGGCTACACCTTC. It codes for CASSVSGTGGYGYTF.